Following are 10 T cell receptor beta chains from one sample sequenced in a study of blood T cell repertoires in COVID-19. TCRdb's table, derived via immunoSEQ multiplex PCR, lists solely in-frame clones and lacks some. The sample has about 72,000 clones, about nine tenths seen once. The sequenced sample was peripheral blood. The receptors were gathered from a man between 65 and 80 years old with active or convalescent COVID-19.

The rearrangement links TRBV7-9 to TRBJ2-7; a possible D gene is TRBD1 (6 bases). Germline CDR1 and CDR2: SEHNR and FQNEAQ (reference sequence). The CDR3 runs 15 residues. Between the trimmed V and J ends, which lost 5 bases and 0 bases, there was a span of 14 bases. DNA of the CDR3: TGTGCCAGCAGCACCAACAGGGAGAGCTCCTACGAGCAGTACTTC. Translation gives CASSTNRESSYEQYF.

In this sample, this clone turned up a few times. This chain joins TRBV20-1 and TRBJ2-7; 7 bases match TRBD2. The CDR3 runs 14 residues. With 3 bases clipped from V and 0 bases from J, the junction kept 5 bases outside the gene matches. Germline CDR1 reads DFQATT; CDR2 reads SNEGSKA (reference sequence). CDR3 amino acids: CSASNGRHSYEQYF. CDR3 DNA: TGCAGTGCTAGTAACGGGAGGCACTCCTACGAGCAGTACTTC.

The chain joins TRBV5-1 to TRBJ2-3; 7 bases align to TRBD1. V trimming: 4 bases; J trimming: 0 bases; junction bases outside the gene matches: 2. The germline gives CDR1 SGHRS, CDR2 YFSETQ. This CDR3 comprises 14 residues. In DNA, the CDR3 is TGCGCCAGCAGCGGGGGACAGAGCACAGATACGCAGTATTTT. Translation: CASSGGQSTDTQYF.

The chain employs TRBV7-8 and TRBJ2-7; the match to TRBD1 covers 10 bases. The V and J ends lost 5 bases and 7 bases, in that order; junction bases with no gene match: 11. The CDR3 has 15 residues. CDR1 is SGHVS and CDR2 is FQNEAQ in the germline V gene. CDR3 region: CASSNQDRGRAEQYF. CDR3 nucleotides: TGTGCCAGCAGCAACCAGGACAGGGGGAGGGCGGAGCAGTACTTC.

The chain employs TRBV5-1 and TRBJ2-7; TRBD1 matches 8 bases. The length of the CDR3 is 15 residues. CDR1 and CDR2 from the germline V gene are SGHRS and YFSETQ. Trimming removed 0 bases from V and 2 bases from J; junction bases left unmatched: 4. CDR3 coding DNA: TGCGCCAGCAGCTTGGGACAGGGGAGAGCCTACGAGCAGTACTTC. Protein sequence: CASSLGQGRAYEQYF.

The chain employs TRBV2 and TRBJ1-1, with a tentative D call TRBD1 (6 bases). Germline CDR1 reads SNHLY; CDR2 reads FYNNEI. This CDR3 is built from 14 residues. V was clipped by 6 bases and J by 1 base, with 12 bases between them. The CDR3 DNA is TGTGCCAGCAGGGGATTCAGGGGGAACACTGAAGCTTTCTTT. Amino acid sequence: CASRGFRGNTEAFF.

V gene TRBV28 combines with J gene TRBJ1-5, with D perhaps TRBD1 (6 bases). The length of the CDR3 is 17 residues. Trimming left V 2 bases short and J 0 bases short, with 14 bases between. Per germline, CDR1 MDHEN and CDR2 SYDVKM. In DNA form, the CDR3 reads TGTGCCAGCAGTTTAATCTCGGGACACTATAGCAATCAGCCCCAGCATTTT. Residues: CASSLISGHYSNQPQHF.

The J gene is TRBJ2-3, the V gene TRBV21-1; TRBD2, the table's D call, was not compared with the DNA. TRBV21-1 is tagged as a pseudogene. The CDR3 totals 17 residues. The DNA for the CDR3 is TGTGCCAGCAGCTCAACGACTAGCGGGATCTCCACAGATACGCAGTATTTT. Protein sequence: CASSSTTSGISTDTQYF.

Notes on this clone: Other nucleotide sequences in the sample specify the same CDR3. The chain joins TRBV18 to TRBJ1-1, with TRBD1 identical over 8 bases. The CDR3 loop spans 14 amino acids. V lost 3 bases to trimming and J lost 1 base; unmatched junction nucleotides: 1. The germline gives CDR1 KGHSH, CDR2 LQKENI. CDR3 in DNA: TGTGCCAGCTCACCCGGACAGGGGAACACTGAAGCTTTCTTT. Protein product: CASSPGQGNTEAFF.

The gene calls are TRBV18 and TRBJ2-1; 7 bases are shared with TRBD2. Per germline, CDR1 KGHSH and CDR2 LQKENI. V trimming: 2 bases; J trimming: 4 bases; junction bases outside the gene matches: 2. The CDR3 has 14 residues. Here the CDR3 DNA reads TGTGCCAGCTCACCAACTAGCGCTTACAATGAGCAGTTCTTC. This translates into CASSPTSAYNEQFF.